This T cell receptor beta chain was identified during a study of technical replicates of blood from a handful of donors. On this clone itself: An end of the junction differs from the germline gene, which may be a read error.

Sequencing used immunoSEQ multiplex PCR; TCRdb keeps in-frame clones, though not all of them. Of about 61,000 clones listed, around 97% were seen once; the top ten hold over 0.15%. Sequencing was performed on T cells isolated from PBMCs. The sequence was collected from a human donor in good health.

The CDR3 region is CASSSTLAGGLNEQFF. DNA of the CDR3: TGTGCTAGCAGCTCCACCCTAGCGGGGGGCCTCAATGAGCAGTTCTTC. The chain recombines TRBV7-7 with TRBJ2-1; 11 bases align to TRBD2. Germline assignment: CDR1 SSHAT and CDR2 FNYEAQ (reference sequence). The CDR3 has 16 amino acids.